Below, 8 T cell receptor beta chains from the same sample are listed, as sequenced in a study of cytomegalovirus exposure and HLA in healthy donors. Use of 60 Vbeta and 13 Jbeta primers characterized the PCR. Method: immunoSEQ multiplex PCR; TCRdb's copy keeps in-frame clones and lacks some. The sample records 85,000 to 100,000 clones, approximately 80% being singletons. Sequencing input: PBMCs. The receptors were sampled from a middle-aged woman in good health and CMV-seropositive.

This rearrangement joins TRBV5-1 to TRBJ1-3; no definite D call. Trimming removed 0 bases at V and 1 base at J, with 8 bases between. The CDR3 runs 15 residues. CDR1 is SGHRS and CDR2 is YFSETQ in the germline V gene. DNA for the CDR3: TGCGCCAGCAGCTTGGGGTTCAGGTCTGGAAACACCATATATTTT. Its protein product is CASSLGFRSGNTIYF.

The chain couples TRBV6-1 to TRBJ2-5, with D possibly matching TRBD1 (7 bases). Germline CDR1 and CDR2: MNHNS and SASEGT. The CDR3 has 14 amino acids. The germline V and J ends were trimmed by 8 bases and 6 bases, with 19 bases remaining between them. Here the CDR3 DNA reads TGTGCCAGCTACTCCCAGGGGGGAAGTCAGACCCAGTACTTC. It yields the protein CASYSQGGSQTQYF.

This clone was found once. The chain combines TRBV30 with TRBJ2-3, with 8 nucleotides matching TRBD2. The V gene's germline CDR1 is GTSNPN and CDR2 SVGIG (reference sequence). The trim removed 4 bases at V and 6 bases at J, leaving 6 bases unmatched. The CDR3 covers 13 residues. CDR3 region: CAWNRREADTQYF. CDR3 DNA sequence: TGTGCCTGGAATCGGCGGGAGGCGGATACGCAGTATTTT.

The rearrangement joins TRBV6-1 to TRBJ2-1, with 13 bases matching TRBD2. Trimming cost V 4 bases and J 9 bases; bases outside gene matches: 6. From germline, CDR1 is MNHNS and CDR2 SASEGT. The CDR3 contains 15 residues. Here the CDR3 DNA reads TGTGCCAGCAGTGCAACTAGCGGGAGGGCCAGTGAGCAGTTCTTC. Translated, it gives CASSATSGRASEQFF.

In DNA, the CDR3 is TGTGCCAGCAAAACAAGCACAGATACGCAGTATTTT. This encodes CASKTSTDTQYF. The chain recombines TRBV2 with TRBJ2-3; D not resolved. The CDR3 is 12 amino acids. CDR1 and CDR2 from the germline V gene are SNHLY and FYNNEI. V lost 7 bases to trimming and J lost 0 bases, with 5 bases between them.

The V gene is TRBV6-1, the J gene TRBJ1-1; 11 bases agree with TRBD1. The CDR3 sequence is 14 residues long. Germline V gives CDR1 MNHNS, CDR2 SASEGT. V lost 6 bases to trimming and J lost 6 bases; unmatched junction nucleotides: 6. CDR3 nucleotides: TGTGCCAGCAGCCGGACAGGGGGCGAGGCTGAAGCTTTCTTT. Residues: CASSRTGGEAEAFF.

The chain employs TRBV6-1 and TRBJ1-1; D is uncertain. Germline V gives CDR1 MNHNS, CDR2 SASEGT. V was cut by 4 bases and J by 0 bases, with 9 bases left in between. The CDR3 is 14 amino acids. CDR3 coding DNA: TGTGCCAGCAGTGCCCAGATAATGAACACTGAAGCTTTCTTT. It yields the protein CASSAQIMNTEAFF.

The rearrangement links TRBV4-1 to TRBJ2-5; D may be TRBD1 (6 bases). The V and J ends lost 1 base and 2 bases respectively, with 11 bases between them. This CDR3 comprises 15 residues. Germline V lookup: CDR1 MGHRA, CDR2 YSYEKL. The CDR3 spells CASSQGQAPQETQYF. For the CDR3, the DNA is TGCGCCAGCAGCCAAGGACAGGCGCCTCAAGAGACCCAGTACTTC.